This TCR beta chain is drawn from a study of blood T cell repertoires in COVID-19 (dated by TCRdb to 2019 to 2021). Background for the entire study: Samples covering the acute and convalescent phases of COVID-19 were provided by collaborators in the United States, Italy and Spain. The material from the prospective study consisted of cDNA or gDNA derived from T cells, B-cell-depleted T cells, or PBMCs. Where HLA class I and class II types were available, the types were taken from metadata supplied by the sample provider, not from assay-based typing. The repertoires were released in a freely available public database intended as a resource for research on the immune response to SARS-CoV-2. Samples came from the ongoing ImmuneRACE study (first 160 participants) plus 1,254 subjects from 6 global collaborators. Subjects who had been exposed to COVID-19, were actively infected with it, or had recovered from it provided the deeply sampled blood TCRbeta repertoires that made up the dataset. A de-identified subject ID, COVID-19 status, age in years and sex were almost always included in the sample metadata.

General findings and caveats noted by the study authors: The quantity of clinical and demographic metadata differed by source and by participant and was supplied without curation.

TCRbeta CDR3 regions were amplified from genomic DNA using the immunoSEQ Assay, a bias-controlled multiplex PCR. On the authors' methods: Within the assay, amplification of reference gene primers was used to estimate how many nucleated cells each sample contained. To quantify the absolute abundance of each unique TCRbeta CDR3 rearrangement, sequence reads were collapsed and filtered. For each sample, productive Simpson clonality was calculated as the square root of Simpson's diversity index across productive rearrangements. This immuneACCESS table, as held by TCRdb, lists in-frame sequences with V and J called but not all clones. Of the missing ones, under half trace to an unresolved V gene in checked studies; the others have no known cause. The D gene and trimming were derived from the DNA, and the V and J assignments and clone size from that table. The sample records 150,000 to 200,000 clones, 88% of which are singletons. The ten largest make up 4.4% of the sample.

The collaborating institutions used their own protocols to collect whole blood in K2EDTA tubes. For TCRbeta analysis, collaborators shipped samples in one of three forms: frozen whole blood, isolated PBMCs, or DNA extracted from either of those sample types. Regarding this clone: This clone's antigen is unknown. No per-base quality is available; no much larger clone lies one base away.

V loses 1 base, J loses 10 bases, and the germline ends lie 5 bases apart. Reading from cysteine to phenylalanine, the CDR3 counts 11 amino acids. Only the CDR3 part of the read is kept: 33 bases, read in frame from the first base. Reading the germline V gene gives CDR1 LGHNA and CDR2 YNFKEQ. The clonotype originates from a human donor in a cohort sampled during active COVID-19. Specimen: peripheral blood. The chain is assembled from TRBV4-2 and TRBJ2-1; there is no confident call for the D gene. The CDR3 protein sequence reads: CASSQGEEQFF. The nucleotide sequence is TGTGCCAGCAGCCAAGGAGAGGAGCAGTTCTTC.